The clone carrying this T cell receptor (beta chain) was seen only a few times. Antigen: not known. TCRdb called the 5' RACE reads again in MiXCR, with one record for every CDR3 protein. The top ten clones hold around 3% of a sample with roughly 570,000 distinct CDR3 sequences, approximately 9.6% of them seen once. The sample comes from a study of identical twins. Points from the study as a whole: Cross-sectional statistics underpinned the conclusions; the same donors were not followed.

The ends lost 5 bases at V and 4 bases at J; junction bases unmatched: 7. CDR3 length: 14 amino acids. Germline lookup yields CDR1 KGHSH and CDR2 LQKENI. The donors were all healthy and Caucasian. The same data also went into a second study, on yellow fever vaccine responses in identical twins.

This TCR derives from a young woman in good health. Sequencing was performed on PBMCs. The chain couples TRBV18 to TRBJ2-5; 7 positions match TRBD1. The CDR3 DNA reads TGTGCCAGCTCAGTTACCGGGACAGCAGAGACCCAGTACTTC. Translation gives CASSVTGTAETQYF.